Presented here are 22 T cell receptor beta chains from one specimen sequenced in a study of blood T cell repertoires in COVID-19. The assay was immunoSEQ multiplex PCR, and TCRdb's table has in-frame clones only and misses some. Of approximately 30,000 clones in the sample, 85% are singletons; the top ten hold roughly 15%. Sample: peripheral blood. The receptors stem from a human donor with acute or convalescent COVID-19. The donor label of this sample is uncertain.

The chain employs TRBV27 and TRBJ1-6, with unresolved D. Germline V gene sequence: CDR1 MNHEY, CDR2 SMNVEV (reference sequence). Trimming removed 4 bases at V and 10 bases at J, with 8 bases between. The CDR3 covers 12 residues. CDR3 nucleotides: TGTGCCAGCAGTTCGAGGGTCTCACCCCTCCACTTT. Its protein product is CASSSRVSPLHF.

The chain carries TRBV6-5 and TRBJ1-4, with TRBD1 matching over 7 bases. The CDR3 covers 14 residues. The junction had 7 bases not matched to a gene; V was cut back by 5 bases and J by 7 bases. Germline V gene data show CDR1 as MNHEY and CDR2 as SVGAGI. The CDR3 DNA follows: TGTGCCAGCAGTCTCAGGGGGGTCGGTGAAAAACTGTTTTTT. Its translation is CASSLRGVGEKLFF.

The CDR3 is CASSLVLAEADTQYF. For the CDR3, the DNA is TGCGCCAGCAGCTTGGTATTAGCGGAGGCAGATACGCAGTATTTT. J is TRBJ2-3 and V is TRBV5-1; D is perhaps TRBD2 (6 bases). This CDR3 contains 15 residues. Trimming took off 0 bases at V and 4 bases at J, with 12 bases between the two ends. Germline CDR1 reads SGHRS; CDR2 reads YFSETQ. Drawing the rest from reference TRBV5-1 and TRBJ2-3, the complete variable domain is KAGVTQTPRYLIKTRGQQVTLSCSPISGHRSVSWYQQTPGQGLQFLFEYFSETQRNKGNFPGRFSGRQFSNSRSEMNVSTLELGDSALYLCASSLVLAEADTQYFGPGTRLTVL.

The chain has TRBV4-2 and TRBJ1-1; TRBD1 agrees at 8 bases. CDR3 size: 16 residues. With V trimmed by 1 base and J by 0 bases, 4 bases remained unmatched. CDR1 is LGHNA, CDR2 YNFKEQ, per germline. The chain's CDR3 is CASSQGTGRLNTEAFF. The CDR3 nucleotides are TGTGCCAGCAGCCAAGGGACAGGGAGACTGAACACTGAAGCTTTCTTT.

The rearrangement links TRBV11-2 to TRBJ1-3, with unresolved D. The CDR3 extends over 14 amino acids. CDR1 and CDR2 (germline): SGHAT, FQNNGV. With 1 base removed from V and 0 bases from J, the gap between germline ends came to 4 bases. The CDR3 spells CASSLAYSGNTIYF. The DNA of the CDR3 is TGTGCCAGCAGCTTAGCGTACTCTGGAAACACCATATATTTT.

This clone was seen a single time. The chain couples TRBV19 to TRBJ1-3, with a weak D call TRBD1 (6 bases). Germline V gives CDR1 LNHDA, CDR2 SQIVND (reference sequence). With 6 bases removed from V and 0 bases from J, the gap between germline ends came to 15 bases. The CDR3 runs 16 residues. The CDR3 nucleotides read TGTGCCAGTAGGAGCGACAGGTCGTCCTCTGGAAACACCATATATTTT. Encoded protein: CASRSDRSSSGNTIYF.

The CDR3 region is CASSAVLATGTDTQYF. The CDR3 region has the DNA TGTGCCAGCAGTGCCGTACTAGCGACGGGCACAGATACGCAGTATTTT. The chain uses TRBV6-1 and TRBJ2-3, with 7 bases that match TRBD2. The V gene end was trimmed by 4 bases and the J gene end by 1 base; junction bases not matched to a gene: 8. CDR1 MNHNS and CDR2 SASEGT come from the germline V gene. The CDR3 is 16 residues long.

V and J are TRBV9 and TRBJ2-5, with TRBD2 matching 9 bases. V shed 3 bases, J shed 2 bases, and the junction held 5 bases outside the gene matches. The CDR3 has 15 residues. Germline CDR1 and CDR2: SGDLS and YYNGEE. The CDR3 DNA follows: TGTGCCAGCAGCGCGCGGGGGGGCTGGCAAGAGACCCAGTACTTC. Its protein is CASSARGGWQETQYF.

The genes are TRBV18 and TRBJ2-3; maybe TRBD1 (6 bases). From germline, CDR1 is KGHSH and CDR2 LQKENI. The V gene lost 3 bases and the J gene lost 0 bases, with 13 bases spanning the gap. The CDR3 is made up of 16 amino acids. CDR3 in DNA: TGTGCCAGCTCACCCACGCATCAGGGGAGCACAGATACGCAGTATTTT. It specifies CASSPTHQGSTDTQYF.

The V call is TRBV5-1, the J call TRBJ2-5; TRBD2 agrees at 8 bases. V dropped 4 bases and J dropped 5; count of bases not matched to a gene: 4. Germline V lookup: CDR1 SGHRS, CDR2 YFSETQ. This CDR3 comprises 13 residues. CDR3 nucleotides: TGCGCCAGCAGCCCGCCGGGGGGGGAGACCCAGTACTTC. This codes for CASSPPGGETQYF.

A few counts support this clone. V usage is TRBV7-9 and J usage is TRBJ2-5; no clear D gene. CDR3 length: 14 amino acids. In germline, CDR1 is SEHNR, CDR2 FQNEAQ (reference sequence). Trimming removed 2 bases at V and 1 base at J, with 8 bases between. The CDR3 DNA reads TGTGCCAGCAGCTTACAAGCGCTCCAAGAGACCCAGTACTTC. It codes for CASSLQALQETQYF. The full variable domain, in which reference TRBV7-9 and TRBJ2-5 provide the parts outside the CDR3, is DTGVSQNPRHKITKRGQNVTFRCDPISEHNRLYWYRQTLGQGPEFLTYFQNEAQLEKSRLLSDRFSAERPKGSFSTLEIQRTEQGDSAMYLCASSLQALQETQYFGPGTRLLVL.

The rearrangement links TRBV25-1 to TRBJ1-1, with a possible D match to TRBD1 (5 bases). Germline CDR1 reads MGHDK; CDR2 reads SYGVNS. Trimming removed 6 bases from V and 7 bases from J, with 15 bases in between. The CDR3 runs to 13 residues. The CDR3 loop reads CASSSTGSFEAFF. CDR3 nucleotides: TGTGCCAGCAGCAGTACAGGATCTTTTGAAGCTTTCTTT.

The J gene is TRBJ1-2, the V gene TRBV7-8; D gene uncertain. Germline V gene lookup returns CDR1 SGHVS and CDR2 FQNEAQ. V shed 4 bases and J shed 2 bases, with 8 bases lying between them. There are 13 residues in the CDR3. For the CDR3, the DNA is TGTGCCAGCAGCTCCCAGGTGAACTATGGCTACACCTTC. It specifies CASSSQVNYGYTF. Together with reference TRBV7-8 and TRBJ1-2, the CDR3 gives the full variable domain: GAGVSQSPRYKVAKRGQDVALRCDPISGHVSLFWYQQALGQGPEFLTYFQNEAQLDKSGLPSDRFFAERPEGSVSTLKIQRTQQEDSAVYLCASSSQVNYGYTFGSGTRLTVV.

The V call is TRBV6-2 or TRBV6-3, the J call TRBJ1-3; the D is unclear. Germline CDR1 and CDR2: MNHEY and SVGEGT. The CDR3 loop spans 13 amino acids. V was cut by 4 bases and J by 7 bases, with 11 bases left in between. This CDR3 is CASSLFGGNTIYF. CDR3 coding DNA: TGTGCCAGCAGTTTGTTCGGCGGGAACACCATATATTTT.

V usage is TRBV9 and J usage is TRBJ1-4; 12 positions match TRBD1. Germline lookup yields CDR1 SGDLS and CDR2 YYNGEE. The CDR3 consists of 16 residues. V lost 4 bases and J lost 8; bases outside the gene matches: 9. The CDR3 bases are TGTGCCAGCAGCTCTAGGGGACAGGGGGCAAACGAAAAACTGTTTTTT. Translating gives CASSSRGQGANEKLFF. The full variable domain, rest sourced from reference TRBV9 and TRBJ1-4, is DSGVTQTPKHLITATGQRVTLRCSPRSGDLSVYWYQQSLDQGLQFLIQYYNGEERAKGNILERFSAQQFPDLHSELNLSSLELGDSALYFCASSSRGQGANEKLFFGSGTQLSVL.

V usage is TRBV15 and J usage is TRBJ1-2; 7 nucleotides match TRBD1. Germline V CDR1 and CDR2: LNHNV, YYDKDF (reference sequence). The CDR3 spans 16 residues. Trimming removed 0 bases from V and 2 bases from J; junction bases left unmatched: 6. In DNA, the CDR3 is TGTGCCACCAGCAGAGATCGACAGGGTTTGAACTATGGCTACACCTTC. It yields the protein CATSRDRQGLNYGYTF.

This clone has only one observation. This chain uses TRBV4-3 with TRBJ1-1; D unresolved. Germline V gives CDR1 LGHNA, CDR2 YSLEER. Trimming removed 0 bases from V and 10 bases from J, with 12 bases in between. This CDR3 is 13 amino acids long. The CDR3 nucleotides read TGCGCCAGCAGCCAAGATGAAGGAGGGTTAGCTTTCTTT. This codes for CASSQDEGGLAFF.

The chain uses TRBV5-1 and TRBJ2-7; 7 positions agree with TRBD1. Per the germline V gene, CDR1 is SGHRS and CDR2 is YFSETQ. Unmatched junction bases numbered 4, after V lost 4 bases and J lost 0 bases. The length of the CDR3 is 14 residues. In DNA form, the CDR3 reads TGCGCCAGCAGCGCGGACAGGAACTCCTACGAGCAGTACTTC. Translating it yields CASSADRNSYEQYF. Combining the CDR3 with reference TRBV5-1 and TRBJ2-7 gives the whole variable domain KAGVTQTPRYLIKTRGQQVTLSCSPISGHRSVSWYQQTPGQGLQFLFEYFSETQRNKGNFPGRFSGRQFSNSRSEMNVSTLELGDSALYLCASSADRNSYEQYFGPGTRLTVT.

As regards this clone: Other DNA sequences in the sample encode the same CDR3. The chain combines TRBV7-2 with TRBJ2-3, with no clear D. The CDR3 has 12 residues. The germline V gene encodes CDR1 SGHTA and CDR2 FQGNSA. Trimming shortened V by 4 bases and J by 6 bases, and 8 bases separated the two germline ends. The CDR3 sequence is CASSSLSDTQYF. In DNA form, the CDR3 reads TGTGCCAGCAGCTCCCTTAGTGATACGCAGTATTTT.

This clone was recorded only once. V gene TRBV11-2 combines with J gene TRBJ2-1, with 7 nucleotides matching TRBD2. Germline loops: CDR1 SGHAT, CDR2 FQNNGV. J was trimmed by 10 bases and V by 0 bases; bases with no gene match: 3. The CDR3 is made up of 13 amino acids. The CDR3 spells CASSLEPGLEQFF. As DNA, the CDR3 is TGTGCCAGCAGCTTAGAACCGGGACTAGAGCAGTTCTTC.

The chain combines TRBV7-9 with TRBJ1-1, with D maybe TRBD1 (5 bases). V lost 4 bases and J 9 bases, leaving 15 bases between the germline ends. The CDR3 runs 13 residues. CDR1 is SEHNR and CDR2 is FQNEAQ in the germline V gene (reference sequence). The CDR3 nucleotides read TGTGCCAGCAGCTCTAACAGGCTGGATAAAGCTTTCTTT. Protein: CASSSNRLDKAFF.

This chain uses TRBV24-1 with TRBJ1-2, with D unclear. V lost 6 bases to trimming and J lost 6 bases, with 13 bases between them. The CDR3 is 13 residues long. Looked up from germline, CDR1 is KGHDR and CDR2 is SFDVKD. The CDR3, as DNA: TGTGCCACCAGTTCTAACTGGGAGAATGGCTACACCTTC. This gives the protein CATSSNWENGYTF.